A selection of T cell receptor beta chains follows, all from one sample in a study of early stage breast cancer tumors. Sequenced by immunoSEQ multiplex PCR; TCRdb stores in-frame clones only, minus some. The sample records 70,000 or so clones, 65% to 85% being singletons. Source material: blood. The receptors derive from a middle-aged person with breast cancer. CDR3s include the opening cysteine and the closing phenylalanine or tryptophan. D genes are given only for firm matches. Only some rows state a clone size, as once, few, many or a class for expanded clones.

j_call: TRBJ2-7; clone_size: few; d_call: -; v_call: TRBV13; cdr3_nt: TGTGCCGGCTACGAGCAGTACTTC; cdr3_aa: CAGYEQYF
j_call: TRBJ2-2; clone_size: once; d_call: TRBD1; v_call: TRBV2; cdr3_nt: TGTGCCAGCACGGAAAAGGACAGGGCCACCGGGGAGCTGTTTTTT; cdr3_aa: CASTEKDRATGELFF
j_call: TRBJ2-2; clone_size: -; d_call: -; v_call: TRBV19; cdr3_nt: TGTGCCAGTAGTAGAGACACAGGGTCCGTTCAGTACGGGGAGCTGTTTTTT; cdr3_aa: CASSRDTGSVQYGELFF
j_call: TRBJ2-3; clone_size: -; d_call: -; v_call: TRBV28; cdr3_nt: TGTGCCAGCCTCCCTGCGGTAGCGGGCACAGATACGCAGTATTTT; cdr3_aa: CASLPAVAGTDTQYF
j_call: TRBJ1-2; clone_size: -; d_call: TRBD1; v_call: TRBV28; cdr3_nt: TGTGCCAGCAGGGTAGGGACAGGAGATACCTATGGCTACACCTTC; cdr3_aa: CASRVGTGDTYGYTF
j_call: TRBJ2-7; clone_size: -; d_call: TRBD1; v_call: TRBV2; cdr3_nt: TGTGCCAATTCGGGACAGGGGGCAGGCGAGCAGTACTTC; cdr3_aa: CANSGQGAGEQYF
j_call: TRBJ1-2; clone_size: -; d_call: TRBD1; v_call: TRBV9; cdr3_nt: TGTGCCAGCAGCGCTCGGACAGGGAATAGTGGCTACACCTTC; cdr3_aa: CASSARTGNSGYTF
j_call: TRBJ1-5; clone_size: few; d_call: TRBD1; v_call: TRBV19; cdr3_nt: TGTGCCAGTAGTATAGGGGACAGACAGCCCCAGCATTTT; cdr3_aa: CASSIGDRQPQHF
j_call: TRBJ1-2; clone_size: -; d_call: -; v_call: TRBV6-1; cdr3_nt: TGTGCCAGCACCCATTCTCCTGAAGGGCATGGCTACACCTTC; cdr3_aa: CASTHSPEGHGYTF
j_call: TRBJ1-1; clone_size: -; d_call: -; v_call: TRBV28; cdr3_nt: TGTGCCAGCAGTTCCACGACAGTTCTGAACACTGAAGCTTTCTTT; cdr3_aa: CASSSTTVLNTEAFF
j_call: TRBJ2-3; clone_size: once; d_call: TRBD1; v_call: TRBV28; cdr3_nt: TGTGCCAGCAGAGACAGGGGGAGGACAGATACGCAGTATTTT; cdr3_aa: CASRDRGRTDTQYF
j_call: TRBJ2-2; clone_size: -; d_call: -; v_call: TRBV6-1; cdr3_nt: TGTGCCAGCAGGGGGAAAGTCTCGGACACCGGGGAGCTGTTTTTT; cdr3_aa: CASRGKVSDTGELFF
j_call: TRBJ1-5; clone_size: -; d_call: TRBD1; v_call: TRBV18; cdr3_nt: TGTGCCAGCTCACCTGGGACAGGGGATCAGCCCCAGCATTTT; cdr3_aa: CASSPGTGDQPQHF
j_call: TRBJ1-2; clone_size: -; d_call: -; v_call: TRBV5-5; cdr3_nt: TGTGCCAGCAGCTTGGGGGTTGGACGGGATGGCTACACCTTC; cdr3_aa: CASSLGVGRDGYTF
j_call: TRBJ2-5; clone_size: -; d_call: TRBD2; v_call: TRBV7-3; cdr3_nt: TGTGCCAGCACCGACGGGAGCGGGGTCAGGGAGACCCAGTACTTC; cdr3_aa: CASTDGSGVRETQYF
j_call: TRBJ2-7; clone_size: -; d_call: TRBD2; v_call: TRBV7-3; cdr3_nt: TGTGCCAGCAGCCTGAGACTAGCGGGAGGGCCGAGGGAGCAGTACTTC; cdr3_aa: CASSLRLAGGPREQYF
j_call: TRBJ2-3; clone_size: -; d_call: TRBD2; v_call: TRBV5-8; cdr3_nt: TGTGCCAGCAGCAATCGAAAGACTAGCCTCACAGATACGCAGTATTTT; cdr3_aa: CASSNRKTSLTDTQYF
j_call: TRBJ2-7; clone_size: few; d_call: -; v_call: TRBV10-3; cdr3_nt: TGTGCCATCAGTGACGGGGTGGGAGTAGGGTACGAGCAGTACTTC; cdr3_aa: CAISDGVGVGYEQYF
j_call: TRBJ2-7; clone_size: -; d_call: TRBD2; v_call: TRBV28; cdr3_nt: TGTGCCAGCAGTTCTCCCCTGGGGACTAGCTCTTCCGAGCAGTACTTC; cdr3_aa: CASSSPLGTSSSEQYF
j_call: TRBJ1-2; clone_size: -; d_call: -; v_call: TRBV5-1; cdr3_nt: TGCGCCAGCAGCTTCGACGGGAACTATGGCTACACCTTC; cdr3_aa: CASSFDGNYGYTF
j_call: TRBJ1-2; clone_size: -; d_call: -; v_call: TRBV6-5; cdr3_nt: TGTGCCAGCAGTTACTCAGAAACAGGGTCCTATGGCTACACCTTC; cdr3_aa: CASSYSETGSYGYTF
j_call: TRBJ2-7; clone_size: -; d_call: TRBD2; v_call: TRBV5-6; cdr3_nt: TGTGCCAGCAGCTTGGGGTGGACTAGCCTATACGAGCAGTACTTC; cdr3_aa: CASSLGWTSLYEQYF
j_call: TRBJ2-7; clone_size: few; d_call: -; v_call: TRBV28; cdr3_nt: TGTGCCAGCAGTTTAAGGCGCGAGCAGTACTTC; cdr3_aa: CASSLRREQYF
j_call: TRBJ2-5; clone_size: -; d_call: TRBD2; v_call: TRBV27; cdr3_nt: TGTGCCAGCACTCGAGGAGGGAGGGGCACCCAAGAGACCCAGTACTTC; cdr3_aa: CASTRGGRGTQETQYF
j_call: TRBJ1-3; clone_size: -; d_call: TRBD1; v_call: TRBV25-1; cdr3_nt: TGTGCCAGCAGTGCAGACAGGGGGCCTGGAAACACCATATATTTT; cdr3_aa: CASSADRGPGNTIYF
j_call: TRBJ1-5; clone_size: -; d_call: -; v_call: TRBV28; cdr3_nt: TGTGCCAGCAGTACCCCACGAGAGGGGGGGCCCAATCAGCCCCAGCATTTT; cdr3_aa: CASSTPREGGPNQPQHF
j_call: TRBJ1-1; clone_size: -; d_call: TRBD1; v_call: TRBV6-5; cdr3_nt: TGTGCCAGCAGTTACCGTCGAGGGGGCGCTGAAGCTTTCTTT; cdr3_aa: CASSYRRGGAEAFF
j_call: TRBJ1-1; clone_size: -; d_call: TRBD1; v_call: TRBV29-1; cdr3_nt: TGCAGCGTTGGACAGGGATTTACTGAAGCTTTCTTT; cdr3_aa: CSVGQGFTEAFF
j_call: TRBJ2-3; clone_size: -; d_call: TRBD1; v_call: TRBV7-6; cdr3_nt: TGTGCCAGCAGCTTAGCGCTAAGAGGACAGGGGCGGGCAGATACGCAGTATTTT; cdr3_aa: CASSLALRGQGRADTQYF
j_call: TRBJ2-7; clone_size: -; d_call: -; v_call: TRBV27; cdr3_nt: TGTGCCAGCAGTTTAAATTCCAGGGGTTACGAGCAGTACTTC; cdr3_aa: CASSLNSRGYEQYF
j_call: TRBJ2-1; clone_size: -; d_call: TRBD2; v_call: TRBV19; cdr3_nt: TGTGCCAGTACACCCCTAGCGGGAGTCTCCTACAATGAGCAGTTCTTC; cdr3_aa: CASTPLAGVSYNEQFF
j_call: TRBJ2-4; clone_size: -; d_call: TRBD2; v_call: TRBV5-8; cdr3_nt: TGTGCCAGCAGTCTCAGCCCCAGGGAGGGGAAAAACATTCAGTACTTC; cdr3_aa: CASSLSPREGKNIQYF
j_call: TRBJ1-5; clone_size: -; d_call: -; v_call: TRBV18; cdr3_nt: TGTGCCAGCTCGCTTGATTCTAATAGCAATCAGCCCCAGCATTTT; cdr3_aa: CASSLDSNSNQPQHF
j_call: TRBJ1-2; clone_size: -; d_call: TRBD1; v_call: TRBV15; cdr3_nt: TGTGCCACCAGCAGGGACAGGGACGACTATGGCTACACCTTC; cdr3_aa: CATSRDRDDYGYTF
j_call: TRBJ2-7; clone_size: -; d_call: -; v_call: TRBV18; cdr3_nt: TGTGCCAGCTCACCTGCAGGACAGGGAGGGTACGAGCAGTACTTC; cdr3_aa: CASSPAGQGGYEQYF
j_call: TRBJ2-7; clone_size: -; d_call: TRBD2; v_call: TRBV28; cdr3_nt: TGTGCCAGCACGAGCGGGGAAGCCTACGAGCAGTACTTC; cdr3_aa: CASTSGEAYEQYF
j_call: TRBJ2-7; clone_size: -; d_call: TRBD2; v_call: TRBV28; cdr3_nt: TGTGCCAGCAGTTTTGGGCTAGCGGGACTCGAGCAGTACTTC; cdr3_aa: CASSFGLAGLEQYF
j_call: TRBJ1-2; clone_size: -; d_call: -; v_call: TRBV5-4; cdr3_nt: TGTGCCAGCAGCTTGTACACCGCTAGTGGCTACACCTTC; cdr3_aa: CASSLYTASGYTF
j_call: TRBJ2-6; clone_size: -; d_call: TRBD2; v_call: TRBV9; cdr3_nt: TGTGCCAGCAGCGGGCGACCGGGACTAGCGGGAGGGCCGTCTGGGGCCAACGTCCTGACTTTC; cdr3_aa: CASSGRPGLAGGPSGANVLTF
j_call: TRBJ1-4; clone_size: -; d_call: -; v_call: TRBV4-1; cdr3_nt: TGCGCCAGCAGCCAAGGTCTCGTTCAGCCCATTAATGAAAAACTGTTTTTT; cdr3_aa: CASSQGLVQPINEKLFF
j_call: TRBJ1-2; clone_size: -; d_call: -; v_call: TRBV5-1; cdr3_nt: TGCGCCAGCAGCCACGGTGGGTCCGGGACACGGAGGGGGGCTTATGGCTACACCTTC; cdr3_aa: CASSHGGSGTRRGAYGYTF
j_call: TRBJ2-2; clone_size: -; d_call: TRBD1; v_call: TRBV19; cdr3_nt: TGTGCCAGTAGTAGAACCCTAGGGACAGGAAGAGGCACCGGGGAGCTGTTTTTT; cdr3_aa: CASSRTLGTGRGTGELFF
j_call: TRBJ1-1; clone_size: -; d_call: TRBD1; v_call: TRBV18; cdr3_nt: TGTGCCAGCTCACCAAGGGGGCCAGTGAACACTGAAGCTTTCTTT; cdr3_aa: CASSPRGPVNTEAFF
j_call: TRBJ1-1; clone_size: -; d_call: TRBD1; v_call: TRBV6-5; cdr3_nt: TGTGCCAGCAGCCGACAGGGTAGTACTGAAGCTTTCTTT; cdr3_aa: CASSRQGSTEAFF
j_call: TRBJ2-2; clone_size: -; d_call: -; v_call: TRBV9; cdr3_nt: TGTGCCAGCATGGGGACTGCTGCGAACACCGGGGAGCTGTTTTTT; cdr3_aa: CASMGTAANTGELFF
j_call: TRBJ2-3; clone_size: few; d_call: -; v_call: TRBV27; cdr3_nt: TGTGCCAGCAGTTTAAGGAGCGGGCGGGACACAGATACGCAGTATTTT; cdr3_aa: CASSLRSGRDTDTQYF
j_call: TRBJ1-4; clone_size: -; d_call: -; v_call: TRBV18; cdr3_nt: TGTGCCAGCTCTCCCTCCAGTCTGAATGAAAAACTGTTTTTT; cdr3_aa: CASSPSSLNEKLFF
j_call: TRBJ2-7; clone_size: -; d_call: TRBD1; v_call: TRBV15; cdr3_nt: TGTGCCACCAGCCCGGACAGGGTTTCGGGCGAGCAGTACTTC; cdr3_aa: CATSPDRVSGEQYF
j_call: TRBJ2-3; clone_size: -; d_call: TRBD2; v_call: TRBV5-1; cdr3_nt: TGCGCCAGCAGCTTGGGGACTAGCGGGAGTGGTACAGATACGCAGTATTTT; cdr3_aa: CASSLGTSGSGTDTQYF
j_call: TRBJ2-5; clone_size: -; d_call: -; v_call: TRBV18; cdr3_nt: TGTGCCAGCTCACCCGACTATGGGGGGACCCAGTACTTC; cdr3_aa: CASSPDYGGTQYF
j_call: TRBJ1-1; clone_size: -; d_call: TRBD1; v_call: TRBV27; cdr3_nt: TGTGCCAGCACCACGGACAGGGGAGGGACTGAAGCTTTCTTT; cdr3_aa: CASTTDRGGTEAFF
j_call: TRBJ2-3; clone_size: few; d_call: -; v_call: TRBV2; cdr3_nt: TGTGCCAGCAGTGGTCCGGGGGCAGATACGCAGTATTTT; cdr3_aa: CASSGPGADTQYF
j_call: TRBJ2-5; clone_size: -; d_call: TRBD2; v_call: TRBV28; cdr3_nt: TGTGCCAGCAGTTTATTAGCTAGCGGTTCGTACCAAGAGACCCAGTACTTC; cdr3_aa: CASSLLASGSYQETQYF
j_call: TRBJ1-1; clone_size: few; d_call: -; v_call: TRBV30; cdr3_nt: TGTGCCTGGAGCTTGAACATGAACACTGAAGCTTTCTTT; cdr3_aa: CAWSLNMNTEAFF
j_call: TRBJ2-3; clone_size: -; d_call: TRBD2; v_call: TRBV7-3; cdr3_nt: TGTGCCAGCAGCTTAGGGACTAGCGGCGATACGCAGTATTTT; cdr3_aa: CASSLGTSGDTQYF
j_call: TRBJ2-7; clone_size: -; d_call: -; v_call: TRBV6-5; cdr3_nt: TGTGCCAGCAAAGTTAGGGGCAGGGGGGCCGAGCAGTACTTC; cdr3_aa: CASKVRGRGAEQYF
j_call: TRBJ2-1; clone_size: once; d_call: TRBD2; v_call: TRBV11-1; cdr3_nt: TGTGCCAGCAGCTTAGAACAGGGAGCGGGAGGGACAAATGAGCAGTTCTTC; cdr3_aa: CASSLEQGAGGTNEQFF